This passage covers 15 T cell receptor beta chains from one sample sequenced in a study of T-cell reconstitution after alpha-beta-depleted transplantation in children (dated by TCRdb to the mid-2010s). Libraries came from PCR. Instrument used: Illumina HiSeq 2500. To normalize quantification of the TCRbeta repertoire, the TCR libraries were built with molecular barcoding that relied on unique molecular identifiers. The public reads were quality trimmed at Q25 with fastp and then assembled into clones with MiXCR by TCRdb, keeping productive beta chains. Rows with one shared CDR3 protein collapse into an entry with the most common genes and DNA. This sample comprises fewer than 400,000 distinct CDR3 sequences, approximately 20% of them detected only once. The ten largest make up about 3.8% of the sample. The sequencing used PBMCs from the stem cell graft donor, collected from the stem cell graft. These receptors were obtained from a human donor who donated a stem cell graft to a child with acute myeloid leukemia.

This clonotype was seen more than once but under ten times. This rearrangement joins TRBV12-3 or TRBV12-4 to TRBJ1-5, with a possible D match to TRBD1 (5 bases). This CDR3 is built from 16 residues. V was shortened by 4 bases and J by 3 bases, with 16 bases between the two germline ends. The CDR3 DNA sequence: TGTGCCAGCAGTTCCAGGGACGGCGATTTCAATCAGCCCCAGCATTTT. Translating it yields CASSSRDGDFNQPQHF.

J is TRBJ2-1 and V is TRBV12-5; TRBD2 agrees at 8 bases. The germline V gene encodes CDR1 LGHNT and CDR2 FRNRAP. Trimming took 0 bases from V and 9 from J; bases not matched to a gene: 13. The CDR3 is 17 amino acids. The CDR3 DNA follows: TGTGCTAGTGGTTTGGTACGTTCGGGACTAGTAAGGGTTGAGCAGTTCTTC. Translated, it gives CASGLVRSGLVRVEQFF.

The table lists this clonotype with many counts. The chain combines TRBV10-3 with TRBJ1-2, with D unresolved. Germline V gives CDR1 ENHRY, CDR2 SYGVKD. Trimming stripped 7 bases from V and 0 bases from J, with 6 bases between. This CDR3 region has 12 residues. The CDR3 nucleotides read TGTGCCATCACGGAAACTAACTATGGCTACACCTTC. Encoded protein: CAITETNYGYTF.

The chain recombines TRBV5-1 with TRBJ2-3; tentative D call: TRBD1 (6 bases). This CDR3 contains 14 residues. CDR1 and CDR2 (germline): SGHRS, YFSETQ. V lost 6 bases, J lost 4 bases, and 15 bases lay in between. The CDR3 nucleotides are TGCGCCAGCATGGGGACAAGAAACCCAGATACGCAGTATTTT. It specifies CASMGTRNPDTQYF. Drawing the rest from reference TRBV5-1 and TRBJ2-3, the complete variable domain is KAGVTQTPRYLIKTRGQQVTLSCSPISGHRSVSWYQQTPGQGLQFLFEYFSETQRNKGNFPGRFSGRQFSNSRSEMNVSTLELGDSALYLCASMGTRNPDTQYFGPGTRLTVL.

This clonotype has a handful of counts. This rearrangement joins TRBV7-2 to TRBJ2-5; 8 bases align to TRBD1. J was trimmed by 5 bases and V by 3 bases; bases with no gene match: 5. This CDR3 has 14 residues. Germline loops: CDR1 SGHTA, CDR2 FQGNSA. CDR3 DNA sequence: TGTGCCAGCAGCTTTCAGGGGGCGAGGGAGACCCAGTACTTC. Encoded protein: CASSFQGARETQYF.

V is TRBV5-4 and J is TRBJ2-5; maybe TRBD1 (6 bases). Germline CDR1 and CDR2: SGHNT and YYREEE (reference sequence). V dropped 1 base and J dropped 3 bases, with 13 bases sitting between them. This CDR3 is built from 15 residues. DNA of the CDR3: TGTGCCAGCAGCTTGAGGCCCAGGGGTGAAGAGACCCAGTACTTC. It yields the protein CASSLRPRGEETQYF.

This clonotype was seen a few times. CDR3 coding DNA: TGCAGTGCTAGGGGGGACAGGGAACAAGCTTTCTTT. Translating it yields CSARGDREQAFF. This sequence joins TRBV20-1 and TRBJ1-1; the match to TRBD1 covers 9 bases. This CDR3 is 12 amino acids long. J gave up 9 bases and V 3 bases, and 5 bases lay outside the gene matches. Looked up from germline, CDR1 is DFQATT and CDR2 is SNEGSKA (reference sequence).

The chain joins TRBV24-1 to TRBJ2-1, with D possibly being TRBD1 (6 bases). The V and J ends lost 4 bases and 10 bases respectively, with 13 bases between them. This CDR3 is 13 amino acids long. CDR1 is KGHDR, CDR2 SFDVKD, per germline. The CDR3 loop reads CATSDNRVGEQFF. The CDR3 DNA reads TGTGCCACCAGTGACAACAGGGTAGGGGAGCAGTTCTTC.

This sequence joins TRBV4-1 and TRBJ2-1; 9 bases fit TRBD2. The trim removed 2 bases at V and 2 bases at J, leaving 7 bases unmatched. There are 17 residues in the CDR3. Per the germline V gene, CDR1 is MGHRA and CDR2 is YSYEKL. In DNA, the CDR3 is TGCGCCAGCAGCCAACGCCCTAGCGGGGTAACCTACAATGAGCAGTTCTTC. Translating it yields CASSQRPSGVTYNEQFF.

This clonotype was seen repeatedly, ten times or more. The chain uses TRBV27 and TRBJ1-6; no definite D call. Germline V CDR1 and CDR2: MNHEY, SMNVEV (reference sequence). This CDR3 comprises 9 residues. The V end was cut by 11 bases, the J end by 8 bases, with 4 bases between. The CDR3 DNA reads TGTGCCTCCTATTCACCCCTCCACTTT. Protein: CASYSPLHF.

This clonotype was counted at least ten times. V and J are TRBV9 and TRBJ2-5; a weak D match, TRBD1 (6 bases). This CDR3 has 14 amino acids. V was clipped by 2 bases and J by 2 bases, with 10 bases between them. Germline V gene lookup returns CDR1 SGDLS and CDR2 YYNGEE. CDR3 in amino acids: CASSVTGQQETQYF. DNA of the CDR3: TGTGCCAGCAGCGTCACGGGACAACAAGAGACCCAGTACTTC.

This sequence joins TRBV28 and TRBJ2-5; D remains ambiguous. Germline V gene lookup returns CDR1 MDHEN and CDR2 SYDVKM. The CDR3 is 13 residues long. Trimming shortened V by 6 bases and J by 5 bases, and 13 bases separated the two germline ends. In nucleotides, the CDR3 is TGTGCCAGCAGCCAGCCCTACGGGGAGACCCAGTACTTC. Residues: CASSQPYGETQYF.

This clonotype was observed many times. The CDR3 here is CASSPDSYSNQPQHF. CDR3 nucleotide sequence: TGTGCCAGCAGTCCTGACAGTTATAGCAATCAGCCCCAGCATTTT. This rearrangement joins TRBV27 to TRBJ1-5; possibly TRBD1 for D (5 bases). V gave up 5 bases and J gave up 0 bases, with 11 bases separating them. The CDR3 is made up of 15 amino acids. Germline-derived CDR1 and CDR2 are MNHEY and SMNVEV (reference sequence).

This clonotype was observed a few times. The chain links TRBV6-5 to TRBJ2-1; TRBD2 aligns across 9 bases. The V and J ends lost 2 bases and 8 bases, in that order; junction bases with no gene match: 10. Germline V lookup: CDR1 MNHEY, CDR2 SVGAGI. The CDR3 is made up of 16 amino acids. CDR3 nucleotide sequence: TGTGCCAGCAGTTACGGCGCGGGAGGGCCGGGTTATGAGCAGTTCTTC. This gives the protein CASSYGAGGPGYEQFF.

A note on this clonotype: The germline gene is not matched at one end of the junction; a read error may be the cause. The chain recombines TRBV7-6 with TRBJ2-5; the match to TRBD1 covers 7 bases. The CDR3 is 13 residues long. CDR1 is SGHVS and CDR2 is FNYEAQ in the germline V gene. CDR3 nucleotides: TGTGCCAGCAGCCAACAGGGGCAAGGGACCCAGTACTTC. Translation gives CASSQQGQGTQYF.